These T cell receptor beta chains were read from a single sample in a study of cytotoxic CD8 clonotypes in ibrutinib-treated CLL. Sequenced by immunoSEQ multiplex PCR; TCRdb stores in-frame clones only, minus some. The sample includes 160,000 or so clones, 70% to 85% of them seen just once. Here the sequenced sample was PBMCs, taken after 12 months of ibrutinib treatment. These receptors were obtained from a human donor with chronic lymphocytic leukemia. Each CDR3 is given with its conserved first and last residue. Each record gives: V gene, clone size, J gene, D gene, CDR3 protein, CDR3 DNA. The D gene is left open where the match is weak. Expanded clones are given a class, and other clones once, few, many or no size at all.

V: TRBV7-2
size: .
J: TRBJ2-7
D: TRBD1
CDR3: CASSLNKRQGAQEQYF
DNA: TGTGCCAGCAGCTTAAATAAACGGCAGGGGGCCCAAGAGCAGTACTTC

V: TRBV5-6
size: .
J: TRBJ2-7
D: .
CDR3: CASSLNYEQYF
DNA: TGTGCCAGCAGCTTAAATTACGAGCAGTACTTC

V: TRBV5-1
size: .
J: TRBJ2-5
D: TRBD1
CDR3: CASSSRTGKETQYF
DNA: TGCGCCAGCAGTTCCAGGACAGGGAAAGAGACCCAGTACTTC

V: TRBV7-9
size: .
J: TRBJ1-1
D: .
CDR3: CASSLSQVAEAFF
DNA: TGTGCCAGCAGCTTATCACAGGTCGCTGAAGCTTTCTTT

V: TRBV11-2
size: .
J: TRBJ1-2
D: TRBD1
CDR3: CASSSNRGGYGYTF
DNA: TGTGCCAGCAGCTCCAACAGGGGAGGCTATGGCTACACCTTC

V: TRBV7-2
size: .
J: TRBJ2-7
D: .
CDR3: CASSLNPGGLTAYEQYF
DNA: TGTGCCAGCAGCCTAAACCCGGGCGGTCTAACTGCCTACGAGCAGTACTTC

V: TRBV5-1
size: .
J: TRBJ2-1
D: TRBD2
CDR3: CASSLEPSGNNNEQFF
DNA: TGCGCCAGCAGCTTGGAGCCTAGCGGAAATAACAATGAGCAGTTCTTC

V: TRBV18
size: .
J: TRBJ1-6
D: .
CDR3: CASSPRGKGPKSPLHF
DNA: TGTGCCAGCTCACCACGGGGGAAAGGGCCCAAATCACCCCTCCACTTT

V: TRBV4-1
size: once
J: TRBJ1-1
D: .
CDR3: CASSAPVLLGNTEAFF
DNA: TGCGCCAGCAGCGCCCCGGTTTTGTTAGGGAACACTGAAGCTTTCTTT

V: TRBV11-2
size: .
J: TRBJ2-7
D: TRBD2
CDR3: CASSLALAGGLYEQYF
DNA: TGTGCCAGCAGCTTAGCACTAGCGGGGGGCCTTTACGAGCAGTACTTC

V: TRBV27
size: .
J: TRBJ2-1
D: TRBD1
CDR3: CATNVRTGMNEQFF
DNA: TGTGCCACCAACGTCAGGACAGGGATGAATGAGCAGTTCTTC

V: TRBV11-2
size: .
J: TRBJ2-6
D: .
CDR3: CASSLQVRVSGANVLTF
DNA: TGTGCCAGCAGCTTACAGGTGCGGGTCTCTGGGGCCAACGTCCTGACTTTC

V: TRBV7-2
size: .
J: TRBJ2-1
D: TRBD2
CDR3: CASSLGSLVAGIQFF
DNA: TGTGCCAGCAGCTTAGGATCCTTAGTAGCGGGGATCCAGTTCTTC

V: TRBV7-2
size: .
J: TRBJ2-2
D: .
CDR3: CASSFRGRSGELFF
DNA: TGTGCCAGCAGCTTCCGGGGCCGCAGCGGGGAGCTGTTTTTT

V: TRBV7-9
size: .
J: TRBJ2-7
D: .
CDR3: CASSFLSRTYEQYF
DNA: TGTGCCAGCAGCTTTCTTAGCCGAACCTACGAGCAGTACTTC

V: TRBV19
size: .
J: TRBJ2-7
D: TRBD2
CDR3: CASSPPGSGNYEQYF
DNA: TGTGCCAGTAGTCCCCCGGGTAGCGGGAACTACGAGCAGTACTTC

V: TRBV19
size: .
J: TRBJ2-2
D: .
CDR3: CASSIWSRIDGELFF
DNA: TGTGCCAGTAGTATCTGGTCTAGAATCGACGGGGAGCTGTTTTTT

V: TRBV4-3
size: .
J: TRBJ1-1
D: .
CDR3: CASSQATGIGIAFF
DNA: TGCGCCAGCAGCCAGGCCACAGGGATAGGGATAGCTTTCTTT

V: TRBV6-5
size: .
J: TRBJ1-6
D: .
CDR3: CASGPSNYNSPLHF
DNA: TGTGCCAGCGGACCCTCAAACTATAATTCACCCCTCCACTTT

V: TRBV6-1
size: .
J: TRBJ2-5
D: TRBD2
CDR3: CASSGGLAGTMKETQYF
DNA: TGTGCCAGCAGTGGGGGACTAGCGGGAACCATGAAAGAGACCCAGTACTTC

V: TRBV29-1
size: .
J: TRBJ2-6
D: .
CDR3: CSVRVAGANVLTF
DNA: TGCAGCGTCAGGGTGGCTGGGGCCAACGTCCTGACTTTC

V: TRBV29-1
size: .
J: TRBJ1-4
D: .
CDR3: CSVEGVDTKDEKLFF
DNA: TGCAGCGTTGAGGGGGTTGATACTAAGGATGAAAAACTGTTTTTT

V: TRBV4-3
size: .
J: TRBJ2-1
D: .
CDR3: CASSQDIGVSSYNEQFF
DNA: TGCGCCAGCAGCCAAGATATAGGGGTCAGCTCCTACAATGAGCAGTTCTTC

V: TRBV28
size: .
J: TRBJ2-7
D: TRBD1
CDR3: CASSLWGTGGASEQYF
DNA: TGTGCCAGCAGTTTATGGGGGACAGGGGGCGCTTCCGAGCAGTACTTC

V: TRBV7-2
size: .
J: TRBJ1-2
D: .
CDR3: CASSPSRLPSYGYTF
DNA: TGTGCCAGCAGCCCCTCACGACTCCCGAGCTATGGCTACACCTTC

V: TRBV29-1
size: .
J: TRBJ1-2
D: .
CDR3: CSVWESYGYTF
DNA: TGCAGCGTTTGGGAGAGTTATGGCTACACCTTC

V: TRBV4-3
size: .
J: TRBJ1-2
D: TRBD1
CDR3: CASSQVKQGANYGYTF
DNA: TGCGCCAGCAGCCAAGTTAAGCAGGGGGCTAACTATGGCTACACCTTC